Below are 29 T cell receptor beta chains sequenced from a single sample in a study of blood T cell repertoires in COVID-19. The protocol was immunoSEQ multiplex PCR, while the TCRdb copy is restricted to in-frame clones and leaves out a portion. This sample yields about 70,000 clones, of which approximately 82% are seen a single time; around 9.7% belongs to the top ten. Sequenced input: peripheral blood. The origin of the receptors is a woman older than 75 with acute or convalescent COVID-19.

For the CDR3, the DNA is TGCGCCAGCAGCCCGGAGCGGGGGGGAGATACGCAGTATTTT. As protein: CASSPERGGDTQYF. V and J are TRBV5-1 and TRBJ2-3; TRBD2 matches at 10 bases. Germline trimming cut 4 bases from V and 5 bases from J; bases unmatched to any gene: 4. Per the germline V gene, CDR1 is SGHRS and CDR2 is YFSETQ. CDR3 size: 14 residues.

The chain combines TRBV6-2 or TRBV6-3 with TRBJ2-2; perhaps TRBD2 as D (6 bases). CDR3 length equals 16 residues. The germline gives CDR1 MNHEY, CDR2 SVGEGT. Trimming left V 2 bases short and J 3 bases short, with 13 bases between. The CDR3: CASSYGGGRDTGELFF. As DNA, the CDR3 is TGTGCCAGCAGTTACGGCGGAGGGCGGGACACCGGGGAGCTGTTTTTT.

The rearrangement uses TRBV5-6 and TRBJ2-3; 9 bases fit TRBD2. V lost 0 bases, J lost 5 bases, and 4 bases stayed unmatched. CDR1 is SGHDT, CDR2 YYEEEE, per germline. The CDR3 has 15 amino acids. CDR3 protein: CASSLVLRGGDTQYF. The CDR3 DNA follows: TGTGCCAGCAGCTTGGTCCTGCGGGGGGGAGATACGCAGTATTTT.

This clone was counted between two and nine times. The V gene is TRBV29-1, the J gene TRBJ2-7; 11 bases align to TRBD1. This CDR3 contains 13 residues. J gave up 6 bases and V 6 bases, and 7 bases lay outside the gene matches. The germline CDR1 and CDR2 sequences are SQVTM and ANQGSEA. Here the CDR3 DNA reads TGCAGCGTAGCAGGACAGGGGGCTTTCGAGCAGTACTTC. It yields the protein CSVAGQGAFEQYF.

The chain employs TRBV4-1 and TRBJ1-2; unclear D gene. The CDR3 spans 15 residues. Germline V CDR1 and CDR2: MGHRA, YSYEKL. The germline V and J ends were trimmed by 2 bases and 2 bases, with 12 bases remaining between them. As DNA, the CDR3 is TGCGCCAGCAGCCAATTTAGCGCGGTAAACTATGGCTACACCTTC. Protein product: CASSQFSAVNYGYTF.

The rearrangement links TRBV19 to TRBJ2-7, with 9 bases fitting TRBD2. The germline CDR1 and CDR2 sequences are LNHDA and SQIVND (reference sequence). With V trimmed by 4 bases and J by 2 bases, 12 bases remained unmatched. The CDR3 runs 17 residues. The CDR3 sequence: CASSKLAGKTAPYEQYF. The CDR3 nucleotides are TGTGCCAGTAGTAAACTAGCGGGTAAGACAGCCCCCTACGAGCAGTACTTC.

In the case of this clone: Mismatch with germline at one junction end may stem from a read error. This CDR3 is also generated by other DNA sequences in the sample. CDR3 in amino acids: CASSENSLLAKNIQYF. The CDR3, as DNA: TGTGCTAGCAGTGAAAATAGCCTTCTAGCCAAAAACATTCAGTACTTC. V gene TRBV2 combines with J gene TRBJ2-4; unclear D gene. The CDR3 totals 16 residues. Per germline, CDR1 SNHLY and CDR2 FYNNEI. Filled out from reference TRBV2 and TRBJ2-4, the complete variable domain reads EPEVTQTPSHQVTQMGQEVILRCVPISNHLYFYWYRQILGQKVEFLVSFYNNEISEKSEIFDDQFSVERPDGSNFTLKIRSTKLEDSAMYFCASSENSLLAKNIQYFGAGTRLSVL.

The chain uses TRBV7-3 and TRBJ2-1; TRBD2 matches 10 bases. The CDR3 has 19 amino acids. V shed 4 bases, J shed 0 bases, and the junction held 12 bases outside the gene matches. CDR1 and CDR2 (germline): SGHTA, FQGTGA. Here the CDR3 reads CASSSPPSGGPSSYNEQFF. In DNA, the CDR3 is TGTGCCAGCAGCTCCCCCCCTAGCGGGGGACCGAGCTCCTACAATGAGCAGTTCTTC.

The chain joins TRBV9 to TRBJ1-2, with 7 bases fitting TRBD1. Trimming at V came to 0 bases and at J to 2 bases, leaving 4 bases not matched to a gene. The CDR3 contains 15 residues. The germline gives CDR1 SGDLS, CDR2 YYNGEE. The CDR3 region is CASSVGWGQNYGYTF. The DNA of the CDR3 is TGTGCCAGCAGCGTAGGGTGGGGACAGAACTATGGCTACACCTTC. The whole variable domain, remainder taken from reference TRBV9 and TRBJ1-2, is DSGVTQTPKHLITATGQRVTLRCSPRSGDLSVYWYQQSLDQGLQFLIQYYNGEERAKGNILERFSAQQFPDLHSELNLSSLELGDSALYFCASSVGWGQNYGYTFGSGTRLTVV.

The chain uses TRBV11-3 and TRBJ2-2; TRBD2 matches at 7 bases. V was clipped by 5 bases and J by 4 bases; unmatched bases: 4. Germline-derived CDR1 and CDR2 are SGHNT and YENEEA. The CDR3 loop spans 14 amino acids. Here the CDR3 reads CASSRGRGTGELFF. CDR3 in DNA: TGTGCCAGCAGCCGAGGGAGGGGCACCGGGGAGCTGTTTTTT.

The table lists this clone with a count of one. CDR3 in amino acids: CASSFRAVETEAFF. Written as DNA, the CDR3 is TGTGCCAGCAGCTTCCGAGCGGTGGAGACTGAAGCTTTCTTT. The chain links TRBV13 to TRBJ1-1, with D unclear. V gave up 3 bases and J gave up 5 bases, with 13 bases separating them. The CDR3 has 14 residues. CDR1 is PRHDT and CDR2 is FYEKMQ in the germline V gene (reference sequence).

The rearrangement links TRBV19 to TRBJ1-3, with D tentatively TRBD1 (6 bases). The CDR3 length is 13 residues. V shed 10 bases and J shed 2 bases, with 12 bases lying between them. Germline-derived CDR1 and CDR2 are LNHDA and SQIVND (reference sequence). The CDR3 region is CATRTDPGNTIYF. In DNA, the CDR3 is TGTGCCACCCGGACAGATCCTGGAAACACCATATATTTT.

This rearrangement joins TRBV3-1 (or the pseudogene TRBV3-2) to TRBJ2-2; 15 nucleotides line up with TRBD2. The CDR3 totals 20 residues. Germline CDR1 reads LGHDT; CDR2 reads YNNKEL (reference sequence). The V gene end was trimmed by 3 bases and the J gene end by 0 bases; junction bases not matched to a gene: 8. The CDR3 loop reads CASSHQPGLAGGPNTGELFF. In DNA form, the CDR3 reads TGTGCCAGCAGCCATCAGCCGGGACTAGCGGGGGGACCGAACACCGGGGAGCTGTTTTTT.

The chain couples TRBV7-2 to TRBJ1-2; D is ambiguous. The V end lost 3 bases, the J end lost 2 bases, and 7 bases lay between the germline ends. The CDR3 extends over 13 amino acids. Germline V CDR1 and CDR2: SGHTA, FQGNSA. The CDR3 nucleotides are TGTGCCAGCAGCTTGGGCGTCAACTATGGCTACACCTTC. Protein product: CASSLGVNYGYTF.

The V gene is TRBV2, the J gene TRBJ1-1, with a weak D call TRBD1 (6 bases). V was pared by 6 bases and J by 11 bases, with 13 bases between. The germline V gene encodes CDR1 SNHLY and CDR2 FYNNEI. The CDR3 has 11 amino acids. This chain's CDR3 is CASRVRGDAFF. CDR3 nucleotide sequence: TGTGCCAGCAGGGTCAGGGGAGATGCTTTCTTT.

The rearrangement uses TRBV6-5 and TRBJ1-5; D is undetermined. Per germline, CDR1 MNHEY and CDR2 SVGAGI. Trimming removed 6 bases from V and 1 base from J, with 4 bases in between. The CDR3 extends over 12 amino acids. In DNA, the CDR3 is TGTGCCAGCAGACAGAGCAATCAGCCCCAGCATTTT. Protein: CASRQSNQPQHF.

The chain couples TRBV19 to TRBJ2-7, with D unclear. CDR3 size: 14 residues. CDR1 is LNHDA, CDR2 SQIVND, per germline (reference sequence). V was shortened by 3 bases and J by 2 bases, with 11 bases between the two germline ends. Here the CDR3 DNA reads TGTGCCAGTAGTATTTATCAGCGTACCTACGAGCAGTACTTC. This codes for CASSIYQRTYEQYF.

The V call is TRBV3-1 (or the pseudogene TRBV3-2), the J call TRBJ1-5; unclear D gene. CDR3 length equals 12 residues. Germline CDR1 LGHDT, CDR2 YNNKEL (reference sequence). The V end lost 3 bases, the J end lost 5 bases, and 5 bases lay between the germline ends. The CDR3 region is CASSQGDQPQHF. The CDR3 bases are TGTGCCAGCAGCCAGGGAGATCAGCCCCAGCATTTT.

The V call is TRBV19, the J call TRBJ1-5, with TRBD1 matching over 7 bases. V shed 4 bases and J 7 bases; nucleotides not matched to a gene: 4. Germline assignment: CDR1 LNHDA and CDR2 SQIVND (reference sequence). This CDR3 spans 13 amino acids. The CDR3 region is CASSNDRDQPQHF. DNA for the CDR3: TGTGCCAGTAGTAACGACAGGGACCAGCCCCAGCATTTT.

The chain has TRBV5-4 and TRBJ2-7; D ambiguous. V was clipped by 0 bases and J by 0 bases, with 7 bases between them. There are 14 residues in the CDR3. Germline V lookup: CDR1 SGHNT, CDR2 YYREEE (reference sequence). This chain's CDR3 is CASSLDAYSYEQYF. The DNA for the CDR3 is TGTGCCAGCAGCTTGGACGCCTACTCCTACGAGCAGTACTTC.

The chain combines TRBV3-1 (or the pseudogene TRBV3-2) with TRBJ1-6; D remains ambiguous. Germline V gives CDR1 LGHDT, CDR2 YNNKEL (reference sequence). The length of the CDR3 is 14 residues. V was cut by 4 bases and J by 8 bases, with 12 bases left in between. This CDR3 is CASSPLLSDSPLHF. In nucleotides, the CDR3 is TGTGCCAGCAGCCCCCTTCTGTCGGATTCACCCCTCCACTTT.

V is TRBV7-8 and J is TRBJ1-5; D possibly corresponds to TRBD1 (6 bases). The V end was cut by 6 bases, the J end by 0 bases, with 12 bases between. Germline-derived CDR1 and CDR2 are SGHVS and FQNEAQ. The CDR3 spans 15 residues. The CDR3 coding sequence is TGTGCCAGCAGTCCGGGACACCCTAGCAATCAGCCCCAGCATTTT. Translating gives CASSPGHPSNQPQHF.

This clone was seen only once. The chain has TRBV4-1 and TRBJ1-4; D call uncertain. Germline loops: CDR1 MGHRA, CDR2 YSYEKL. Trimming shortened V by 2 bases and J by 3 bases, and 10 bases separated the two germline ends. This CDR3 has 15 residues. CDR3: CASSQFGEANEKLFF. The CDR3 coding sequence is TGCGCCAGCAGCCAATTTGGCGAGGCTAATGAAAAACTGTTTTTT.

A single count supports this clone. The genes are TRBV6-5 and TRBJ1-4; D possibly corresponds to TRBD1 (5 bases). The V gene's germline CDR1 is MNHEY and CDR2 SVGAGI. CDR3 length equals 15 residues. V was pared by 6 bases and J by 0 bases, with 11 bases between. The DNA for the CDR3 is TGTGCCAGCAGGCAAGGACACGCAACTAATGAAAAACTGTTTTTT. This translates into CASRQGHATNEKLFF.

CDR3 DNA: TGCGCCAGCAGCTTGGACGGGCAGGGGATTCAGCCCCAGCATTTT. This codes for CASSLDGQGIQPQHF. The gene calls are TRBV5-1 and TRBJ1-5; tentative D call: TRBD1 (6 bases). Germline loops: CDR1 SGHRS, CDR2 YFSETQ. The V gene lost 0 bases and the J gene lost 6 bases, with 13 bases spanning the gap. There are 15 residues in the CDR3. The full variable domain, completed using reference TRBV5-1 and TRBJ1-5, is KAGVTQTPRYLIKTRGQQVTLSCSPISGHRSVSWYQQTPGQGLQFLFEYFSETQRNKGNFPGRFSGRQFSNSRSEMNVSTLELGDSALYLCASSLDGQGIQPQHFGDGTRLSIL.

The gene calls are TRBV5-1 and TRBJ2-5, with D perhaps TRBD2 (5 bases). Germline V gene data show CDR1 as SGHRS and CDR2 as YFSETQ. V lost 4 bases, J lost 0 bases, and 16 bases lay in between. The CDR3 is 16 residues long. The DNA of the CDR3 is TGCGCCAGCAGCCCGTCGACCGGGAACTACCAAGAGACCCAGTACTTC. The encoded protein is CASSPSTGNYQETQYF.

J is TRBJ2-4 and V is TRBV25-1; the D gene is possibly TRBD1 (6 bases). This CDR3 is 15 amino acids long. V lost 5 bases, J lost 1 base, and 12 bases lay in between. Germline CDR1 and CDR2: MGHDK and SYGVNS. CDR3: CASSSGQTAKNIQYF. The CDR3 DNA reads as TGTGCCAGCAGTTCAGGACAGACCGCCAAAAACATTCAGTACTTC.

The chain couples TRBV5-1 to TRBJ2-2; 8 bases agree with TRBD2. With 4 bases clipped from V and 0 bases from J, the junction kept 5 bases outside the gene matches. Germline V gene lookup returns CDR1 SGHRS and CDR2 YFSETQ. This CDR3 is 16 amino acids long. The CDR3 reads CASSPLGGANTGELFF. DNA of the CDR3: TGCGCCAGCAGCCCCCTCGGGGGGGCGAACACCGGGGAGCTGTTTTTT.

The CDR3 nucleotides read TGTGCCAGCAGCAAAGAGGTGCAGGTGGAAGTC. Protein: CASSKEVQVEV. The chain combines TRBV7-9 with TRBJ2-7; no clear D. CDR1 is SEHNR, CDR2 FQNEAQ, per germline (reference sequence). This CDR3 contains 11 residues.